The clone carrying this TCR beta chain was seen more than once but under ten times. Its antigen is unknown. The time point was: newly diagnosed GD, antithyroid drugs for less than 3 months. RNA from PBMCs was the source of the TCR library. The CDR3 spans 15 residues. Trimming left V 0 bases short and J 2 bases short, with 14 bases between. CDR1 and CDR2 (germline): DFQATT, SNEGSKA (reference sequence). This sample is drawn from a study of regulatory T cells in long-lasting Graves disease. Study conclusions and caveats: There were preferences for TRBV28, TRBJ1-2 and TRBJ2-5 in persistent disease.

Both iRepertoire HTBI primers and Arm-PCR of CDR3 regions were used to build the TCR beta libraries. Original processing methods: Identification of gene segments yielded around 63 TRBV and 14 TRBJ across samples. Each CDR3 protein is one row after TCRdb ran MiXCR on the multiplex PCR reads. What appears here as the V and J calls and clone size reflects TCRdb's work, not the paper's. The table shows 200,000 to 250,000 distinct CDR3 sequences, with approximately 18% occurring only once. The sample was also linked to a second study, of T cells in Graves' hyperthyroidism and ophthalmopathy. That source reports: Peripheral blood also featured most of the thyroid clonotypes expanded above 0.001.

This chain connects TRBV20-1 to TRBJ2-7; D is unresolved. The sequencing here drew on peripheral blood mononuclear cells (PBMCs), taken at new diagnosis, from a patient treated with antithyroid drugs. This TCR derives from a woman aged 30 to 39 with Graves disease. The CDR3 region has the DNA TGCAGTGCTAGAGAGGTTAGGACCTCCCCCTACGAGCAGTACTTC. It is translated as CSAREVRTSPYEQYF.